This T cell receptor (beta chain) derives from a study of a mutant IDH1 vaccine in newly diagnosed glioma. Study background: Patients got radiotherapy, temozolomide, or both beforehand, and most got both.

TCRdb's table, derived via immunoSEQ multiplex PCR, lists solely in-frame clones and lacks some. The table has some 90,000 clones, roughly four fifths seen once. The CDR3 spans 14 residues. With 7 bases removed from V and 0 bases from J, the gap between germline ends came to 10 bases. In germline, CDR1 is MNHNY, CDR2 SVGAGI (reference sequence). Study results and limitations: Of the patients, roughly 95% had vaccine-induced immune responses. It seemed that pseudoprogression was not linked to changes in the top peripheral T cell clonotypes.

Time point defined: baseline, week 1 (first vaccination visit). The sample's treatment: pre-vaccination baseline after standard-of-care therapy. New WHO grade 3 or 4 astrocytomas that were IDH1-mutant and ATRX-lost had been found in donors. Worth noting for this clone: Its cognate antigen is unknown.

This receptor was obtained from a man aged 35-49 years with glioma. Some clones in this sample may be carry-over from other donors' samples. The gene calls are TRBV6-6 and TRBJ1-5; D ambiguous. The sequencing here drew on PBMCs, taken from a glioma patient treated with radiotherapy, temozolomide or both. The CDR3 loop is CASTRHDSNQPQHF. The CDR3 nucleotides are TGTGCCAGCACTCGACACGATAGCAATCAGCCCCAGCATTTT.